Sequencing of this T cell receptor beta chain was carried out in a study of human T cells and chemical hapten exposure. The germline V gene has CDR1 SNHLY and CDR2 FYNNEI. The CDR3 is made up of 15 amino acids. V was trimmed by 2 bases and J by 7 bases, leaving 12 bases between them. Time point of the sample: patch test 2, 6 weeks after DPC sensitization. The sample's treatment: therapeutic diphenylcyclopropenone sensitization with weekly scalp DPC. Total RNA came from unfractionated whole blood. Single cDNA molecules in the library carried unique molecular identifiers attached during preparation. TCRdb reprocessed the RACE reads with MiXCR, giving one entry per CDR3 protein. The repertoire consists of just over 350,000 distinct CDR3 sequences, with under 6.5% occurring once and the leading ten covering around 6.1%.

The TCR was taken from a young woman with alopecia areata. Some clones in this sample may be carry-over from other donors' samples. V gene TRBV2 combines with J gene TRBJ1-6; D might be TRBD1 (6 bases). The sample in question was whole blood, obtained in connection with sensitization to the hapten diphenylcyclopropenone (DPC). CDR3 sequence: CASSESGQRNSPLHF. In DNA form, the CDR3 reads TGTGCCAGCAGTGAATCCGGACAGCGGAATTCACCCCTCCACTTT.